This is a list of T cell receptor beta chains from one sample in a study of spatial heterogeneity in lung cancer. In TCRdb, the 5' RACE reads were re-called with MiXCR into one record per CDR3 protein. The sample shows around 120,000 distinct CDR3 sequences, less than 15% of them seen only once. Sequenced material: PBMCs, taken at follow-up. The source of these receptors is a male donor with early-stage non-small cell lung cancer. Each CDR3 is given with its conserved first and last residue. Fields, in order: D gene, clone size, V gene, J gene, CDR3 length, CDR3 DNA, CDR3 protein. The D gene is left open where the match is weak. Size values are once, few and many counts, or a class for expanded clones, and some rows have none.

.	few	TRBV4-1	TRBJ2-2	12	TGCGCCAGCAGCCAAGTTGGCGGGGAGCTGTTTTTT	CASSQVGGELFF
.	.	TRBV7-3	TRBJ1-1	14	TGTGCCAGCAGCCCCTCCCCAGGGGTAACTGAAGCTTTCTTT	CASSPSPGVTEAFF
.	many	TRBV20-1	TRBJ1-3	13	TGCAGTGCTCATGACAGTTTCGGAAACACCATATATTTT	CSAHDSFGNTIYF
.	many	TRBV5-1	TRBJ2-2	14	TGCGCCAGCAGCTTTAAAGGGGATACCGGGGAGCTGTTTTTT	CASSFKGDTGELFF
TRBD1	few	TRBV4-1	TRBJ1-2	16	TGCGCCAGCAGCCAAGATCCGGGACAGCCGAACTATGGCTACACCTTC	CASSQDPGQPNYGYTF
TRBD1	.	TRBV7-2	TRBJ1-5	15	TGTGCCAGCAGCGGACGACAGGGGTACAATCAGCCCCAGCATTTT	CASSGRQGYNQPQHF
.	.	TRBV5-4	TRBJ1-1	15	TGTGCCAGCAGCTTGACACCCGGTTCGGACACTGAAGCTTTCTTT	CASSLTPGSDTEAFF
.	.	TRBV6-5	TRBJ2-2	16	TGTGCCAGCAGTTACGGGGAGATCGCGAACACCGGGGAGCTGTTTTTT	CASSYGEIANTGELFF
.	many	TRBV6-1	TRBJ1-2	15	TGTGCCAGCAGTGATTGGGGGGCGATTAACTATGGCTACACCTTC	CASSDWGAINYGYTF
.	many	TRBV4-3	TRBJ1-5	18	TGCGCCAGCAGCCAAGAAAGATACAGGAGGGCTGGCAATCAGCCCCAGCATTTT	CASSQERYRRAGNQPQHF
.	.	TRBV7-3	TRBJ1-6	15	TGTGCCAGCAGCTTAAGCCCTACAGATAATTCACCCCTCCACTTT	CASSLSPTDNSPLHF
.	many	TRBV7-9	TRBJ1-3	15	TGTGCCAGCAGCTCCCCCCCTCGGATCGGAAACACCATATATTTT	CASSSPPRIGNTIYF
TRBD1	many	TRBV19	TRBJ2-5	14	TGTGCCAGTAGTATGTACGGACAGGGGGAGACCCAGTACTTC	CASSMYGQGETQYF
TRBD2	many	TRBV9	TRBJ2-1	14	TGTGCCAGCAGCGTAGCGGGAGGGCCCAATGAGCAGTTCTTC	CASSVAGGPNEQFF
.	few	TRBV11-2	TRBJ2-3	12	TGTGCCAGCACCTCTAGCACAGATACGCAGTATTTT	CASTSSTDTQYF
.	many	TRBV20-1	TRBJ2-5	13	TGCAGTGCTAGCAGGACAAGCCAAGAGACCCAGTACTTC	CSASRTSQETQYF
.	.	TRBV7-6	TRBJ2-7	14	TGTGCCAGCAGCTCCTGGGGGGCGCCCCACGAGCAGTACTTC	CASSSWGAPHEQYF
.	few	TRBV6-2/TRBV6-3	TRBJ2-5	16	TGTGCCAGCAGTTACTCGGGCAGCTTATCCGCGGAGACCCAGTACTTC	CASSYSGSLSAETQYF
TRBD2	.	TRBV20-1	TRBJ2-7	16	TGCAGTGCATACCCCCCCCGCGGGGGGAACTCCTACGAGCAGTACTTC	CSAYPPRGGNSYEQYF
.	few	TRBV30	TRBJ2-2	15	TGTGCCTGGAGTCTCTTGTACAGAGACACCGGGGAGCTGTTTTTT	CAWSLLYRDTGELFF
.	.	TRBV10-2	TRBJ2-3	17	TGCGCCAGCACAGGAGGTTCCAGCGCTGGGGGCACAGATACGCAGTATTTT	CASTGGSSAGGTDTQYF
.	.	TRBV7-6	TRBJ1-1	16	TGTGCCAGCAGCCCAAGCTCTCACAGGGTTAACACTGAAGCTTTCTTT	CASSPSSHRVNTEAFF
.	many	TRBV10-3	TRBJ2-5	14	TGTGCCATCAGTGAGTCGGGTCCGAAAGAGACCCAGTACTTC	CAISESGPKETQYF
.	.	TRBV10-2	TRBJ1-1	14	TGCGCCAGCACAAGTATAGAGGGGAACACTGAAGCTTTCTTT	CASTSIEGNTEAFF
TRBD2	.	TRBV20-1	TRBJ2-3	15	TGCAGTGCTAGCGGGGTGCTAGCGGGGACAGATACGCAGTATTTT	CSASGVLAGTDTQYF
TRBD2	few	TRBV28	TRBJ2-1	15	TGTGCCAGCAGTGTCTCCGGGACTAACTACAATGAGCAGTTCTTC	CASSVSGTNYNEQFF
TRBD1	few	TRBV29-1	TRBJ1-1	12	TGCAGCGTTGGAAAAACAGGGGGCCTAGCTTTCTTT	CSVGKTGGLAFF
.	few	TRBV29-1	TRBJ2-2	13	TGCAGCGCCGAAACTACCCGCCGCGGGGAGCTGTTTTTT	CSAETTRRGELFF
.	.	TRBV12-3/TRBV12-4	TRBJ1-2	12	TGTGCCAGCCATTTGGGATCAGGCGGCTACACCTTC	CASHLGSGGYTF